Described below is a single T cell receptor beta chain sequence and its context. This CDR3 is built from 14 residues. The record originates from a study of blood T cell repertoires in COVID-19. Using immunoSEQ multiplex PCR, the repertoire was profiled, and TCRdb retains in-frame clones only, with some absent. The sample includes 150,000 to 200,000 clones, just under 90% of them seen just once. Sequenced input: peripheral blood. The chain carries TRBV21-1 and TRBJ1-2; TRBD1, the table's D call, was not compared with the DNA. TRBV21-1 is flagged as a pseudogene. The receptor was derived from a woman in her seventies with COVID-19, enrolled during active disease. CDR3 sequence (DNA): TGTGCCAGCAGCAAAGCGGGCAGGGGGCATGGCTACACCTTC. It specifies CASSKAGRGHGYTF.